This T cell receptor beta chain was profiled in a study of blood T cell repertoires in COVID-19. Across the study: The United States, Italy and Spain supplied acute and convalescent COVID-19 samples. From T cells, B-cell-depleted T cells, or PBMCs came the material, which was cDNA or gDNA.

The CDR3 is 16 amino acids. Between the trimmed V and J ends, which lost 1 base and 0 bases, there was a span of 12 bases. Germline CDR1 reads SGHDN; CDR2 reads FVKESK. As handled by the study authors: Amplification of reference gene primers was used by the study to estimate nucleated cell counts. Clones were sequenced by immunoSEQ multiplex PCR, and TCRdb holds only the in-frame ones, with some missing. V and J calls and clone size are copied from that table; D and trimming were computed from the DNA. This table has 150,000 to 200,000 clones, roughly 80% appearing once. The chain recombines TRBV14 with TRBJ1-1; D is uncertain. The TCR comes from a woman aged 40 to 49 with acute or convalescent COVID-19. The specimen was peripheral blood. The CDR3 DNA follows: TGTGCCAGCAGCCAAGTAGCGGAACGGCTGAACACTGAAGCTTTCTTT. Translating it yields CASSQVAERLNTEAFF.